The rows below give T cell receptor beta chains drawn from one sample of a study of blood T cells in healthy people across ages. TCRdb re-analysed the 5' RACE reads in MiXCR, keeping a single row per CDR3 protein. The sample records over 1,500,000 distinct CDR3 sequences, around half being singletons. The sequencing sample was made of blood. Receptors originate from a woman aged 40 to 49 in good health. The CDR3 runs from the conserved cysteine through the conserved F or W. Fields, in order: CDR3 DNA, CDR3 protein, J gene, V gene, D gene, clone size. The D gene is left open where the match is weak. For some rows the clone size is stated as once, few or many, or as a class when expanded; others skip it.

CDR3nt: TGTGCCAGCAGTATAGACAGGGGGCAGGAAATCTATGGCTACACCTTC
CDR3aa: CASSIDRGQEIYGYTF
j_gene: TRBJ1-2
v_gene: TRBV28
d_gene: TRBD1
abundance: -

CDR3nt: TGTGCCAGCAGTTTATCATACAGGGGCACACCCCTCCACTTT
CDR3aa: CASSLSYRGTPLHF
j_gene: TRBJ1-6
v_gene: TRBV27
d_gene: TRBD1
abundance: few

CDR3nt: TGTGCCAGCAGCTTCCAAACAGGGGGCGGCAATCAGCCCCAGCATTTT
CDR3aa: CASSFQTGGGNQPQHF
j_gene: TRBJ1-5
v_gene: TRBV5-6
d_gene: TRBD1
abundance: -

CDR3nt: TGTGCCAGCAGCGGGTCTCGCGGTCGTGTTTTAGATACGCAGTATTTT
CDR3aa: CASSGSRGRVLDTQYF
j_gene: TRBJ2-3
v_gene: TRBV6-2/TRBV6-3
d_gene: -
abundance: few

CDR3nt: TGTGCCATCAGCCGACCCGGGAGTGAGACCCAGTACTTC
CDR3aa: CAISRPGSETQYF
j_gene: TRBJ2-5
v_gene: TRBV28
d_gene: -
abundance: -

CDR3nt: TGTGCCAGCAGTTACTCTTTTAGCGGGGGGGCGTCAGATACGCAGTATTTT
CDR3aa: CASSYSFSGGASDTQYF
j_gene: TRBJ2-3
v_gene: TRBV6-5
d_gene: TRBD2
abundance: -

CDR3nt: TGTGCCAGCAGCTCCGAGGGATATAGCAATCAGCCCCAGCATTTT
CDR3aa: CASSSEGYSNQPQHF
j_gene: TRBJ1-5
v_gene: TRBV7-2
d_gene: -
abundance: -

CDR3nt: TGTGCCAGCAGCTTTTTCGGTGGTAGTAATGAAAAACTGTTTTTT
CDR3aa: CASSFFGGSNEKLFF
j_gene: TRBJ1-4
v_gene: TRBV7-2
d_gene: -
abundance: -

CDR3nt: TGCAGCGTTGGGTGGGGGCCCTACGTGCAGTACTTC
CDR3aa: CSVGWGPYVQYF
j_gene: TRBJ2-5
v_gene: TRBV29-1
d_gene: -
abundance: once

CDR3nt: TGCAGTGCTAGTTCGATAATAACCAATTCACCCCTCCACTTT
CDR3aa: CSASSIITNSPLHF
j_gene: TRBJ1-6
v_gene: TRBV20-1
d_gene: -
abundance: -

CDR3nt: TGCAGCGTTGACTGGACAGGATCGTCGAACACTGAAGCTTTCTTT
CDR3aa: CSVDWTGSSNTEAFF
j_gene: TRBJ1-1
v_gene: TRBV29-1
d_gene: TRBD1
abundance: -

CDR3nt: TGTGCCAGCACCCAGGCGTCCCAGCGTTGGGGCACTGATACGCAGTATTTT
CDR3aa: CASTQASQRWGTDTQYF
j_gene: TRBJ2-3
v_gene: TRBV6-6
d_gene: -
abundance: -

CDR3nt: TGTGCCAGCAGCCCAGGATGGGGCTCTGAAGCTTTCTTT
CDR3aa: CASSPGWGSEAFF
j_gene: TRBJ1-1
v_gene: TRBV7-2
d_gene: -
abundance: -

CDR3nt: TGTGCCATCAGTCGACAGGGCTATAATTCACCCCTCCACTTT
CDR3aa: CAISRQGYNSPLHF
j_gene: TRBJ1-6
v_gene: TRBV10-3
d_gene: TRBD1
abundance: -

CDR3nt: TGTGCCAGCAGGTTTTGGACAGGGAACGAGCAGTACTTC
CDR3aa: CASRFWTGNEQYF
j_gene: TRBJ2-7
v_gene: TRBV28
d_gene: TRBD1
abundance: -

CDR3nt: TGTGCCAGCAGTGAATTGGGAGGACAGGTCGTAGAGACCCAGTACTTC
CDR3aa: CASSELGGQVVETQYF
j_gene: TRBJ2-5
v_gene: TRBV6-1
d_gene: -
abundance: -

CDR3nt: TGTGCCAGCAGTCCGGGACAGGCCCTCTATAATTCACCCCTCCACTTT
CDR3aa: CASSPGQALYNSPLHF
j_gene: TRBJ1-6
v_gene: TRBV6-5
d_gene: TRBD1
abundance: once

CDR3nt: TGCAGTGCTAGGGAGACATACGGCTCCTACGAGCAGTACTTC
CDR3aa: CSARETYGSYEQYF
j_gene: TRBJ2-7
v_gene: TRBV20-1
d_gene: -
abundance: -